This entry concerns a single TCR beta chain. The data were obtained in a study of blood T cell repertoires in COVID-19. At the level of the study: Samples taken during acute and convalescent COVID-19 were collected in the United States, Italy and Spain. The cDNA or gDNA used as material had been derived from T cells, B-cell-depleted T cells, or PBMCs.

Under the authors' procedure: Reference gene primers were amplified, and this amplification served to estimate nucleated cell counts. Method: immunoSEQ multiplex PCR; TCRdb's copy keeps in-frame clones and lacks some. V, J and clone size are those of that table, while D and trimming were read from the DNA. The profile shows 130,000 or so clones, 55% to 75% of them singletons. Trimming shortened V by 0 bases and J by 7 bases, and 12 bases separated the two germline ends. Per germline, CDR1 LGHNA and CDR2 YSLEER. The CDR3 totals 15 residues. The receptor comes from a woman in her 70s with acute or convalescent COVID-19. The sequencing input was peripheral blood. The chain recombines TRBV4-3 with TRBJ1-4; D call uncertain. CDR3 sequence (DNA): TGCGCCAGCAGCCAAGACGGGCGCCTAGCTGAAAAACTGTTTTTT. Protein: CASSQDGRLAEKLFF.